This TCR beta chain was found in a study of T cell repertoires in cytomegalovirus infection. Study-level results: Within the response measured ex vivo, HLA-C-restricted CMV-specific TCR beta clonotypes were dominant.

From germline, CDR1 is ENHRY and CDR2 SYGVKD. This CDR3 region has 16 residues. V shed 3 bases and J 5 bases; nucleotides not matched to a gene: 9. A remark on this clonotype: The antigen remains unidentified.

MiXCR was run by TCRdb on the reads, yielding one entry per CDR3 protein. This sample has just over 450,000 distinct CDR3 sequences; roughly 46% occur once, and the top ten carry about 39%. This TCR derives from a human donor in good health (CMV status not recorded). Some clones in this sample may be carry-over from other donors' samples. The V and J genes are TRBV10-3 and TRBJ2-5, with 10 bases identical to TRBD2. The sample in question was cultured PBMCs, obtained from culture after CMV antigen stimulation. The CDR3 nucleotides read TGTGCCATCAGTGACCATAGCGGGGGGACCGGGGAGACCCAGTACTTC. Its protein product is CAISDHSGGTGETQYF.